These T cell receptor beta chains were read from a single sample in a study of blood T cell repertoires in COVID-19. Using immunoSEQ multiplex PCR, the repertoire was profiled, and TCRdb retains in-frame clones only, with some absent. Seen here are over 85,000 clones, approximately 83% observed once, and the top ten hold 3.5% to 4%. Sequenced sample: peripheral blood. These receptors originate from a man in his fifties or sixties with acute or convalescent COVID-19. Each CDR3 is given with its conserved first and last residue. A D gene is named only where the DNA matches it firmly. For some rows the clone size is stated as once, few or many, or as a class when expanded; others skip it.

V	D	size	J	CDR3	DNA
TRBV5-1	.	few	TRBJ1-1	CASSLFSGMNTEAFF	TGCGCCAGCAGCTTATTCTCAGGGATGAACACTGAAGCTTTCTTT
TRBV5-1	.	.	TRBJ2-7	CASSLAFSTGEQYF	TGCGCCAGCAGCTTGGCGTTCTCCACCGGCGAGCAGTACTTC
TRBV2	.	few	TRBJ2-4	CASKGDGTKNIQYF	TGTGCCAGCAAGGGGGATGGGACCAAAAACATTCAGTACTTC
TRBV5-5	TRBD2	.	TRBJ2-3	CASSLSLAGGPDTQYF	TGTGCCAGCAGCTTGAGCCTAGCGGGGGGCCCAGATACGCAGTATTTT
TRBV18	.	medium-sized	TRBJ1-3	CASSPQATRTLSGNTIYF	TGTGCCAGCTCACCTCAGGCTACCCGCACCCTCTCTGGAAACACCATATATTTT
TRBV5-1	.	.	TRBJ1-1	CASSFEPPSGNTEAFF	TGCGCCAGCAGCTTCGAGCCCCCTTCAGGGAACACTGAAGCTTTCTTT
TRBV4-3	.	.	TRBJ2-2	CASSQADSTNTGELFF	TGCGCCAGCAGCCAAGCGGACAGTACGAACACCGGGGAGCTGTTTTTT
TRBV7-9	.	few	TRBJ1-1	CASSLAAENTEAFF	TGTGCCAGCAGCTTAGCTGCGGAGAACACTGAAGCTTTCTTT
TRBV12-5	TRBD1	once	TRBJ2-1	CASGPGTGGNEQFF	TGTGCTAGTGGTCCCGGGACAGGGGGCAATGAGCAGTTCTTC
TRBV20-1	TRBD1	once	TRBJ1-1	CSASTGGRTEAFF	TGCAGTGCTAGTACAGGGGGCAGGACTGAAGCTTTCTTT
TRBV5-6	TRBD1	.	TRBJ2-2	CASSPGTGGNIGELFF	TGTGCCAGCAGCCCCGGGACAGGGGGCAATATCGGGGAGCTGTTTTTT
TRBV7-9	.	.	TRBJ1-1	CASSFTGNTEAFF	TGTGCCAGCAGCTTTACAGGGAACACTGAAGCTTTCTTT
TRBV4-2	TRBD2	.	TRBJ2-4	CASSQDGRGGRAEPSKNIQYF	TGTGCCAGCAGCCAAGATGGAAGGGGCGGGAGGGCCGAACCGTCCAAAAACATTCAGTACTTC
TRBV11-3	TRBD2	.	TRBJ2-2	CASSPRLAGAGELFF	TGTGCCAGCAGCCCCCGACTAGCGGGAGCCGGGGAGCTGTTTTTT
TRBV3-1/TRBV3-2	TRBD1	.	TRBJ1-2	CASSPTRQGFGGYTF	TGTGCCAGCAGCCCTACCAGACAGGGGTTCGGTGGCTACACCTTC
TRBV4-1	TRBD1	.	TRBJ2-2	CASSQDLSGTANTGELFF	TGCGCCAGCAGCCAAGATCTCTCCGGGACAGCGAACACCGGGGAGCTGTTTTTT
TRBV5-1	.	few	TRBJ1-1	CASSRGTNTEAFF	TGCGCCAGCAGCCGCGGGACGAACACTGAAGCTTTCTTT
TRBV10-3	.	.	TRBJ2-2	CAIKNTGELFF	TGTGCCATTAAGAACACCGGGGAGCTGTTTTTT
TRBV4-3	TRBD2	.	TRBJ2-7	CASSQDSGGFYEQYF	TGCGCCAGCAGCCAAGATAGCGGGGGCTTTTACGAGCAGTACTTC
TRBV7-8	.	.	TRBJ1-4	CASSSHPDSWREKLFF	TGTGCCAGCAGCTCACACCCGGACAGTTGGAGGGAAAAACTGTTTTTT
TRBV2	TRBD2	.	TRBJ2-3	CASRRLAGGSTDTQYF	TGTGCCAGCAGAAGACTAGCGGGGGGAAGCACAGATACGCAGTATTTT
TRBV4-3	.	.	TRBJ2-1	CASSQEAGGYNEQFF	TGCGCCAGCAGCCAAGAGGCGGGTGGATACAATGAGCAGTTCTTC
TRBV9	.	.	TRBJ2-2	CASSGTLANTGELFF	TGTGCCAGCAGCGGGACTCTCGCGAACACCGGGGAGCTGTTTTTT
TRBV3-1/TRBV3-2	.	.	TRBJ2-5	CASRLFERVETQYF	TGTGCCAGCAGACTTTTTGAGAGGGTGGAGACCCAGTACTTC
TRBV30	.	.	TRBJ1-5	CAWSPPNRHGGNQPQHF	TGTGCCTGGAGTCCCCCAAATCGACACGGCGGCAATCAGCCCCAGCATTTT
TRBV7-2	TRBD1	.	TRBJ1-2	CASSLGTGWDGYTF	TGTGCCAGCAGCTTAGGGACAGGATGGGATGGCTACACCTTC
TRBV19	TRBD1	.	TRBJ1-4	CASRGRGTGNEKLFF	TGTGCCAGTAGAGGCCGCGGGACAGGGAATGAAAAACTGTTTTTT
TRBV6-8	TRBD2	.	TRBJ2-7	CASWQTSGSPNSYEQYF	TGTGCCAGCTGGCAGACTAGCGGGAGTCCCAACTCCTACGAGCAGTACTTC
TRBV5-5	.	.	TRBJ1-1	CASSLLGAHTEAFF	TGTGCCAGCAGCCTCCTGGGGGCTCACACTGAAGCTTTCTTT
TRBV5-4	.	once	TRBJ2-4	CASSRAGAKNIQYF	TGTGCCAGCAGCCGCGCAGGGGCCAAAAACATTCAGTACTTC
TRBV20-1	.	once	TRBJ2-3	CSATTTDTQYF	TGCAGTGCTACTACCACAGATACGCAGTATTTT
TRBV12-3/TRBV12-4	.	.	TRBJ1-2	CASSLRRPYGYTF	TGTGCCAGCAGTTTGAGGCGACCCTATGGCTACACCTTC
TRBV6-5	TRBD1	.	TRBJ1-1	CASSRSGGKAFF	TGTGCCAGCAGTCGCTCAGGGGGCAAGGCTTTCTTT
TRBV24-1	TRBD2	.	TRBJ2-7	CATSDWGGGIAYEQYF	TGTGCCACCAGTGACTGGGGGGGAGGGATAGCCTACGAGCAGTACTTC
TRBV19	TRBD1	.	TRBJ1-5	CASTLTGSNQPQHF	TGTGCCAGTACCTTGACAGGGTCCAATCAGCCCCAGCATTTT
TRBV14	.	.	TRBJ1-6	CASSQGMGPNSPLHF	TGTGCCAGCAGCCAAGGCATGGGCCCGAATTCACCCCTCCACTTT
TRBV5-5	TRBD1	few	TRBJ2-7	CASSLGQGVHEQYF	TGTGCCAGCAGCTTAGGTCAGGGGGTGCACGAGCAGTACTTC
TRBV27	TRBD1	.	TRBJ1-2	CASSLRSGDSGVTGGGYTF	TGTGCCAGCAGTTTAAGATCTGGGGATAGTGGGGTGACAGGGGGGGGCTACACCTTC
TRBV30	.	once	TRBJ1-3	CAWGYRGFGNTIYF	TGTGCCTGGGGCTACCGGGGGTTTGGAAACACCATATATTTT
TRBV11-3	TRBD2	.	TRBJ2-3	CASSSGGAGVFGTDTQYF	TGTGCCAGCAGCTCCGGGGGGGCGGGAGTGTTTGGCACAGATACGCAGTATTTT
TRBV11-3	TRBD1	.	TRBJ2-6	CARTSGQDLRWANVLTF	TGTGCCAGGACCTCGGGACAGGACCTTAGGTGGGCCAACGTCCTGACTTTC
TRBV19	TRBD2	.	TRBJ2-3	CASSILTSGGRDTQYF	TGTGCCAGTAGTATTTTGACTAGCGGGGGGAGAGATACGCAGTATTTT
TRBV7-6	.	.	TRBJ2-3	CASSSRGGVSTDTQYF	TGTGCCAGCAGTTCTCGAGGGGGGGTATCTACAGATACGCAGTATTTT
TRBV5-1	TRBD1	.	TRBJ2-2	CASSQGQGANGELFF	TGCGCCAGCAGCCAGGGACAGGGGGCGAACGGGGAGCTGTTTTTT
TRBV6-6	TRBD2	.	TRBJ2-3	CASSSGLVADTQYF	TGTGCCAGCAGTTCAGGACTAGTAGCAGATACGCAGTATTTT
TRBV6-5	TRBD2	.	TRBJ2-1	CASSYSASGSYEQFF	TGTGCCAGCAGTTACTCTGCTAGCGGGAGCTATGAGCAGTTCTTC
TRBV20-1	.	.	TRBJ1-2	CSARPGYGYTF	TGCAGTGCTAGGCCGGGGTATGGCTACACCTTC
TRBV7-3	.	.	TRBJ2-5	CASSLGGSQETQYF	TGTGCCAGCAGCTTAGGGGGCTCACAAGAGACCCAGTACTTC
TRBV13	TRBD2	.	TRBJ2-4	CASSIKTSGGGDIQYF	TGTGCCAGCAGCATTAAGACTAGCGGGGGAGGGGACATTCAGTACTTC
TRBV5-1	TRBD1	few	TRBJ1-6	CASSSDRGRDSPLHF	TGCGCCAGCAGCTCGGACAGGGGGCGTGATTCACCCCTCCACTTT
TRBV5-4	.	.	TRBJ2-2	CASSIDRRNTGELFF	TGTGCCAGCAGTATTGACAGGAGAAACACCGGGGAGCTGTTTTTT
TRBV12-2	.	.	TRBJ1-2	CASRLVYRGHFYGYTF	TGTGCAAGTCGCTTAGTATACAGGGGGCATTTCTATGGCTACACCTTC
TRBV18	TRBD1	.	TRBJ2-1	CASSQGGAPDNEQFF	TGTGCCAGCTCTCAAGGGGGCGCCCCCGACAATGAGCAGTTCTTC
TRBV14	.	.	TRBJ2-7	CASSQGNRAYEQYF	TGTGCCAGCAGCCAAGGGAACAGGGCCTACGAGCAGTACTTC
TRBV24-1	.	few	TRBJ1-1	CATSDSGMNTEAFF	TGTGCCACCAGTGATTCAGGCATGAACACTGAAGCTTTCTTT
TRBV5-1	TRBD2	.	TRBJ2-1	CASSSRGSGSNEQFF	TGCGCCAGCAGCTCTAGGGGTAGCGGGAGTAATGAGCAGTTCTTC
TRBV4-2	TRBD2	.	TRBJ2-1	CASSQDGRLAGKNNEQFF	TGTGCCAGCAGCCAAGACGGAAGACTAGCGGGGAAAAACAATGAGCAGTTCTTC
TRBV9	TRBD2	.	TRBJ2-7	CASSAGLAYEQYF	TGTGCCAGCAGCGCCGGACTAGCTTACGAGCAGTACTTC